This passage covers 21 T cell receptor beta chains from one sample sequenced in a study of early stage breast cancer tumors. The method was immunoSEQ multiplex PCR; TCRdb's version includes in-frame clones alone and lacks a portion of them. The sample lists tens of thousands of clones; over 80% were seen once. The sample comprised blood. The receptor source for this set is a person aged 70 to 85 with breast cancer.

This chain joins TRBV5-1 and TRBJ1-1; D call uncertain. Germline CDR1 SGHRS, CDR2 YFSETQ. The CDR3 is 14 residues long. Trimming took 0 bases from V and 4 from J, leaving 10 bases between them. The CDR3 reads CASSLEPGSTEAFF. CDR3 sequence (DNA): TGCGCCAGCAGCTTGGAACCCGGGTCCACTGAAGCTTTCTTT.

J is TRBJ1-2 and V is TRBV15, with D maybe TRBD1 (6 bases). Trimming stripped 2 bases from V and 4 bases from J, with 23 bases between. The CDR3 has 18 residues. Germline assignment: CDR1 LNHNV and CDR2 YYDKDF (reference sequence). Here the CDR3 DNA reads TGTGCCACCAGCAGACCAACGAGTATACAGGGTGTCGCCTATGGCTACACCTTC. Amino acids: CATSRPTSIQGVAYGYTF.

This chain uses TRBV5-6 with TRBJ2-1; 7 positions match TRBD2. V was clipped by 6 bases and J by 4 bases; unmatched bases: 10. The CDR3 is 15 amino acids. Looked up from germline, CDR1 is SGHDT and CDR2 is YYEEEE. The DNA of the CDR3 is TGTGCCAGCAATCAGGAAGCGGGAAGGTACAATGAGCAGTTCTTC. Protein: CASNQEAGRYNEQFF.

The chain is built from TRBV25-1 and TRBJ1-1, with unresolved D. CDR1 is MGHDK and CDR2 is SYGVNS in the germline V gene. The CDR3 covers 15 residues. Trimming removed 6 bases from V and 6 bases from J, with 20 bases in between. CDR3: CASRDDTRAGAEAFF. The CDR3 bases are TGTGCCAGCAGGGATGATACGAGGGCGGGCGCTGAAGCTTTCTTT.

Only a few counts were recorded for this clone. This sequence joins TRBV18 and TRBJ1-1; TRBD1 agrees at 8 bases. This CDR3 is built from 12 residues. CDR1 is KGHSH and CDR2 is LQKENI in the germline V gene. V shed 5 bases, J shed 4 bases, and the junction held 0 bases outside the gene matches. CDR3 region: CASSGQGTEAFF. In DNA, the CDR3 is TGTGCCAGCTCAGGACAGGGCACTGAAGCTTTCTTT.

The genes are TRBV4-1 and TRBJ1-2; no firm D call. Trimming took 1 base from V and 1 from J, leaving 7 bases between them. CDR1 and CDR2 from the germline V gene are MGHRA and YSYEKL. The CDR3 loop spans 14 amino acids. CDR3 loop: CASSQGIRNYGYTF. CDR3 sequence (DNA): TGCGCCAGCAGCCAAGGTATCCGTAACTATGGCTACACCTTC.

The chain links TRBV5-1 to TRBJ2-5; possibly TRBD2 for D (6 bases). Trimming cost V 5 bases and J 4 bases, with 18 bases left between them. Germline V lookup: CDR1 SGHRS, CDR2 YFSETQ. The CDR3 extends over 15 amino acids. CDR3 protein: CASRRDGQAGETQYF. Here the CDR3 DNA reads TGCGCCAGCAGACGGGACGGCCAAGCGGGAGAGACCCAGTACTTC.

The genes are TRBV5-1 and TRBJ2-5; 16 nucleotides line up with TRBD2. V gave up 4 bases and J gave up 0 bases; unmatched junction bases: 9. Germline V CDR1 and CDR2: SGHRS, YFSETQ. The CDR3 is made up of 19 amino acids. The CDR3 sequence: CASSPGLAGGPVDQETQYF. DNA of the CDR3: TGCGCCAGCAGCCCGGGACTAGCGGGGGGGCCGGTCGACCAAGAGACCCAGTACTTC. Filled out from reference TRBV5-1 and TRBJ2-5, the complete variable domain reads KAGVTQTPRYLIKTRGQQVTLSCSPISGHRSVSWYQQTPGQGLQFLFEYFSETQRNKGNFPGRFSGRQFSNSRSEMNVSTLELGDSALYLCASSPGLAGGPVDQETQYFGPGTRLLVL.

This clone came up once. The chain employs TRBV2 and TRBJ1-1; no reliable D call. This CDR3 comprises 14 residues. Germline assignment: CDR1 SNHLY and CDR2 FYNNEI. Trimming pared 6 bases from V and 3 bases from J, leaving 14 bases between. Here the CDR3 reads CASRGGRWDTEAFF. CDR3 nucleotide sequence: TGTGCCAGCAGGGGAGGGCGGTGGGACACTGAAGCTTTCTTT.

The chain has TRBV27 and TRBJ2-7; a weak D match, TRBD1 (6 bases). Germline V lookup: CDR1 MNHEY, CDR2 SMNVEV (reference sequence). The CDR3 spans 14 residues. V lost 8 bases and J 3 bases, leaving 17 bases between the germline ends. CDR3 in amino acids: CASPRGRESYEQYF. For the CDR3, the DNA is TGTGCCAGCCCCAGGGGCCGTGAAAGCTACGAGCAGTACTTC.

The DNA of the CDR3 is TGTGCCAGCAGCTTACGAGCGGGGGGGAGACTAGCGGGGCAAGAGACCCAGTACTTC. It yields the protein CASSLRAGGRLAGQETQYF. This chain links TRBV7-3 with TRBJ2-5; TRBD2 aligns across 11 bases. The CDR3 contains 19 residues. Losses at the gene ends were 2 bases for V and 2 bases for J; bases not matched to a gene: 13. Germline CDR1 and CDR2: SGHTA and FQGTGA.

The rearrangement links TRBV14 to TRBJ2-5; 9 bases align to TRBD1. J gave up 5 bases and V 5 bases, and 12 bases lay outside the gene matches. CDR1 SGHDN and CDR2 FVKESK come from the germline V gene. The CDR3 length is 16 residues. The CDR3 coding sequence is TGTGCCAGCAGCGCAACAGGGGGCTTCCACGGGGAGACCCAGTACTTC. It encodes CASSATGGFHGETQYF.

CDR3 amino acids: CASSLVAGVGQPQHF. CDR3 coding DNA: TGCGCCAGCAGCTTGGTGGCAGGGGTTGGGCAGCCCCAGCATTTT. The chain joins TRBV5-1 to TRBJ1-5; possibly TRBD1 for D (6 bases). CDR3 size: 15 residues. The germline V and J ends were trimmed by 0 bases and 7 bases, with 14 bases remaining between them. Germline V gene data show CDR1 as SGHRS and CDR2 as YFSETQ.

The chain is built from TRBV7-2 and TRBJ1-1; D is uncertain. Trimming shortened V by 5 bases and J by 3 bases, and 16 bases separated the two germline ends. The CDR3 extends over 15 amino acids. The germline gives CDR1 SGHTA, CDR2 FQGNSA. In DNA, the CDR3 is TGTGCCAGCAGCCTCACAGCGGGGTGGTACACTGAAGCTTTCTTT. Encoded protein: CASSLTAGWYTEAFF. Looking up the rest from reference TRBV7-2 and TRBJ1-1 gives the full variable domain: GAGVSQSPSNKVTEKGKDVELRCDPISGHTALYWYRQSLGQGLEFLIYFQGNSAPDKSGLPSDRFSAERTGGSVSTLTIQRTQQEDSAVYLCASSLTAGWYTEAFFGQGTRLTVV.

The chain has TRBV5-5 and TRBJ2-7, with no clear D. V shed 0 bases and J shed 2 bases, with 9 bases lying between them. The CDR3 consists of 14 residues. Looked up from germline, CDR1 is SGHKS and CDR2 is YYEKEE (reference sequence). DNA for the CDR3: TGTGCCAGCAGCTTGGACGGTCCCACCTACGAGCAGTACTTC. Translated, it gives CASSLDGPTYEQYF. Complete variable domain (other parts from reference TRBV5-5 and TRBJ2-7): DAGVTQSPTHLIKTRGQQVTLRCSPISGHKSVSWYQQVLGQGPQFIFQYYEKEERGRGNFPDRFSARQFPNYSSELNVNALLLGDSALYLCASSLDGPTYEQYFGPGTRLTVT.

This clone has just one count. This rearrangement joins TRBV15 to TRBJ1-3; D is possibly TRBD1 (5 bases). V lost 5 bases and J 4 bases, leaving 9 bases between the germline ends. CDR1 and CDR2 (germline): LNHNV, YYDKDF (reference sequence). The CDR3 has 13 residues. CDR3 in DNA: TGTGCCACCAGCGGGGCTTCAGGAAACACCATATATTTT. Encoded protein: CATSGASGNTIYF.

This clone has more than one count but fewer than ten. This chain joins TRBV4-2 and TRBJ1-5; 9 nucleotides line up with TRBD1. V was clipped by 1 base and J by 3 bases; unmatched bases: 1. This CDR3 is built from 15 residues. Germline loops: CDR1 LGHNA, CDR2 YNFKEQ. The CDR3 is CASSQGTGVNQPQHF. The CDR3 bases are TGTGCCAGCAGCCAAGGGACAGGGGTCAATCAGCCCCAGCATTTT.

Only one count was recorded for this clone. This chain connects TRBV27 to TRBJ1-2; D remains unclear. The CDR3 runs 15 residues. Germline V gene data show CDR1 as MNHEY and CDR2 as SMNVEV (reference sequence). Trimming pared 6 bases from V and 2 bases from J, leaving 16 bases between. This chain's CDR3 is CASSSSGYLNYGYTF. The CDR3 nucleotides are TGTGCCAGCAGCTCCTCAGGATATCTGAACTATGGCTACACCTTC.

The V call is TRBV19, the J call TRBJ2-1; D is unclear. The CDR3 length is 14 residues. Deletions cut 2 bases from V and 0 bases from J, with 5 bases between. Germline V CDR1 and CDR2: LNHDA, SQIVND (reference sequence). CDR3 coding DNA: TGTGCCAGTAGTATACGAGGCTCCTACAATGAGCAGTTCTTC. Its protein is CASSIRGSYNEQFF.

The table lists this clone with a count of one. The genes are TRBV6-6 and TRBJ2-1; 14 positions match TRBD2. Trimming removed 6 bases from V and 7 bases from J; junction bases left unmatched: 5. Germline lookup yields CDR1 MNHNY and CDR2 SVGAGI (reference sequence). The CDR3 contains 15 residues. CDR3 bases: TGTGCCAGCAGCGGACTAGCGGGGGGTCAAAATGAGCAGTTCTTC. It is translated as CASSGLAGGQNEQFF.

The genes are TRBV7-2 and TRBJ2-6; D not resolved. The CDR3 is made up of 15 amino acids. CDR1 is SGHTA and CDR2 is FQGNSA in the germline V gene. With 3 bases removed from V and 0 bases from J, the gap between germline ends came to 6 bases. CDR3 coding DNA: TGTGCCAGCAGCTTTTTCCTCTCTGGGGCCAACGTCCTGACTTTC. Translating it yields CASSFFLSGANVLTF.